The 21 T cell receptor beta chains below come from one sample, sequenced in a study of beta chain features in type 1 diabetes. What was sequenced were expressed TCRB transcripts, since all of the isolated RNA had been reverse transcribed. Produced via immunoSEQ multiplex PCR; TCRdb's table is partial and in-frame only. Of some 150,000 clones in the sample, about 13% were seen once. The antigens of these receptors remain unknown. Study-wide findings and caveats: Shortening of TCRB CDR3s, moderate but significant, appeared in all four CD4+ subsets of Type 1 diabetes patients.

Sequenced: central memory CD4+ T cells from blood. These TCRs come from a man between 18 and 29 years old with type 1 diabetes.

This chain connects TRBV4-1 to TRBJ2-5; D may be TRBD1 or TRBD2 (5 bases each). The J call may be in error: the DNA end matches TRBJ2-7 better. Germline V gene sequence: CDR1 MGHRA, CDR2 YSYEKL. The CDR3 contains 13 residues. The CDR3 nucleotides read TGCGCCGGAGCCGGGGCACACTCCTACGAGCAGTACTTC. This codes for CAGAGAHSYEQYF.

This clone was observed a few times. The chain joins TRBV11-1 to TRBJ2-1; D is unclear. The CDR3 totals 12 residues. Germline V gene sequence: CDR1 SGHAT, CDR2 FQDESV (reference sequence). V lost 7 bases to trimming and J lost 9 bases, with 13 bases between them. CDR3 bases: TGTGCCAGCATCTCTCCCTTGGGTGAGCAGTTCTTC. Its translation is CASISPLGEQFF.

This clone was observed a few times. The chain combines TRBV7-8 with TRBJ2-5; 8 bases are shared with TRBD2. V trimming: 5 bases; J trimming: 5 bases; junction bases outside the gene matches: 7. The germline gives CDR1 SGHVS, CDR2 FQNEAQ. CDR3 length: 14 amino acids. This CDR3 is CASSPRGGVETQYF. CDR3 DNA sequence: TGTGCCAGCAGCCCCCGGGGGGGGGTTGAGACCCAGTACTTC.

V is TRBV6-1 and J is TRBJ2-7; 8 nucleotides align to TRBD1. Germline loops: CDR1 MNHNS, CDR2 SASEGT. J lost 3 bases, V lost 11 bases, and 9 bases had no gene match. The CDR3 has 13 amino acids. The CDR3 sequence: CAHGQGGNYEQYF. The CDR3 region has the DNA TGTGCCCACGGACAGGGAGGAAACTACGAGCAGTACTTC.

CDR3 protein: CASSRRTEAFF. CDR3 DNA: TGTGCCAGCAGTCGGCGGACTGAAGCTTTCTTT. The chain employs TRBV6-5 and TRBJ1-1; D gene uncertain. The CDR3 totals 11 residues. CDR1 MNHEY and CDR2 SVGAGI come from the germline V gene. Trimming removed 5 bases at V and 5 bases at J, with 6 bases between.

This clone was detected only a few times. CDR3 DNA: TGCGCCAGCAGCTTGGTAGGACCGTCGAACACCGGGGAGCTGTTTTTT. Translation gives CASSLVGPSNTGELFF. This chain links TRBV5-1 with TRBJ2-2; no firm D call. The CDR3 is made up of 16 amino acids. From germline, CDR1 is SGHRS and CDR2 YFSETQ. V lost 0 bases and J lost 0, with 9 bases in between.

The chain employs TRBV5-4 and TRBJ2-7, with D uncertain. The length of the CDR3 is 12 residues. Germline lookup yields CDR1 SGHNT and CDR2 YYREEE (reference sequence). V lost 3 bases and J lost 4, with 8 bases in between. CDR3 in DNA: TGTGCCAGCAGCTGGGATTCGTACGAGCAGTACTTC. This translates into CASSWDSYEQYF.

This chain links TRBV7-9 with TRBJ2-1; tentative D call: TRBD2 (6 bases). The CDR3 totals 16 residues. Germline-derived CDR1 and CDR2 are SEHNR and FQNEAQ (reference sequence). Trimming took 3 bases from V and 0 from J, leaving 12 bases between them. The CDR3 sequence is CASSFERVSSYNEQFF. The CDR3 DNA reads TGTGCCAGCAGCTTTGAGCGGGTTAGCTCCTACAATGAGCAGTTCTTC.

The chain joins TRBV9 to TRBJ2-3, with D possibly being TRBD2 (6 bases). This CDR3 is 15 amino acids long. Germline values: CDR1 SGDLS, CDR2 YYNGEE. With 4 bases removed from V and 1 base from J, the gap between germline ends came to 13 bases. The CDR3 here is CASSRGGARTDTQYF. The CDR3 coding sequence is TGTGCCAGCAGCAGAGGAGGGGCCCGCACAGATACGCAGTATTTT.

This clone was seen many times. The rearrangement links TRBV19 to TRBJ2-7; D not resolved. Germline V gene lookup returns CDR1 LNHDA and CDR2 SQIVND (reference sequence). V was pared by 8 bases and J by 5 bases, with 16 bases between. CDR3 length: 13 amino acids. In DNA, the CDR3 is TGTGCCAGTGTGAGTTCGCAAGGGAACGAGCAGTACTTC. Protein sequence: CASVSSQGNEQYF. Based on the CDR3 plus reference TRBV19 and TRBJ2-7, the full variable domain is DGGITQSPKYLFRKEGQNVTLSCEQNLNHDAMYWYRQDPGQGLRLIYYSQIVNDFQKGDIAEGYSVSREKKESFPLTVTSAQKNPTAFYLCASVSSQGNEQYFGPGTRLTVT.

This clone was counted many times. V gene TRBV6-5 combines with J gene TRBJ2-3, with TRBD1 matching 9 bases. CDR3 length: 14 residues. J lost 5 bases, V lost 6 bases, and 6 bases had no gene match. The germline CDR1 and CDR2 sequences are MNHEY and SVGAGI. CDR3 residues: CASSPGTGKDTQYF. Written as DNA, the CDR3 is TGTGCCAGCAGCCCCGGGACAGGGAAAGATACGCAGTATTTT.

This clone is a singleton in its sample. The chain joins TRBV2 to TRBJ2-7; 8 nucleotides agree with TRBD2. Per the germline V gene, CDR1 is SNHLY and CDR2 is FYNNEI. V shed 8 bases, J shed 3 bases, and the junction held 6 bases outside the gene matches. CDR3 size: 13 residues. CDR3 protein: CASQRGTFYEQYF. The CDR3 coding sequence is TGTGCCAGCCAGCGGGGGACGTTCTACGAGCAGTACTTC.

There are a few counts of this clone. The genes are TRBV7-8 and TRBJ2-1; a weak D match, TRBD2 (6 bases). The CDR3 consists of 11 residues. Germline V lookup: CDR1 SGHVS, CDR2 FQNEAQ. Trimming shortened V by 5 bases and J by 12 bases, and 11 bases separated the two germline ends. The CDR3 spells CASSLGRGQFF. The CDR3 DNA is TGTGCCAGCAGCCTAGGGCGGGGGCAGTTCTTC.

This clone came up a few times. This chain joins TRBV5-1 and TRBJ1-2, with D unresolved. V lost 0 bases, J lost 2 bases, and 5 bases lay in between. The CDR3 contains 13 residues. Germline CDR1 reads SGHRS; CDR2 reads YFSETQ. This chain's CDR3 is CASSLESNYGYTF. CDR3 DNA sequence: TGCGCCAGCAGCTTGGAGTCCAACTATGGCTACACCTTC.

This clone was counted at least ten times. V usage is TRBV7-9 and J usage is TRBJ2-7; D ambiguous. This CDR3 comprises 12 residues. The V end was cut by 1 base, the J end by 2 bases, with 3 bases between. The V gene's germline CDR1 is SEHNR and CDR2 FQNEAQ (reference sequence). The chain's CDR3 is CASSLEAYEQYF. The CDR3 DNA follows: TGTGCCAGCAGCTTAGAGGCCTACGAGCAGTACTTC.

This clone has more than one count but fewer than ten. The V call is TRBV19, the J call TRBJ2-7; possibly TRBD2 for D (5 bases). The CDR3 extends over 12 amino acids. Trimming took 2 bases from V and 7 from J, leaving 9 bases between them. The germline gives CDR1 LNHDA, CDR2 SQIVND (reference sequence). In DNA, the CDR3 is TGTGCCAGTAGTATACGGACGGGGGAGCAGTACTTC. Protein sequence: CASSIRTGEQYF.

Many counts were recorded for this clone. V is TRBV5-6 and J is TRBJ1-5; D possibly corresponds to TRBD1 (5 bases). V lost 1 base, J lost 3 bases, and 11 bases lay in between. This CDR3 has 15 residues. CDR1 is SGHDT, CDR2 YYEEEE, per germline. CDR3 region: CASSLLGQHNQPQHF. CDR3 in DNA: TGTGCCAGCAGCTTGCTCGGACAACACAATCAGCCCCAGCATTTT.

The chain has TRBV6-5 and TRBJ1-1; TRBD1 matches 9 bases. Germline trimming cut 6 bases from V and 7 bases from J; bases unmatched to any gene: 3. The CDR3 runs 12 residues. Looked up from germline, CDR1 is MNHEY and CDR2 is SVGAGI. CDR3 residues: CASSGTGREAFF. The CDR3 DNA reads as TGTGCCAGCAGCGGGACAGGGCGTGAAGCTTTCTTT.

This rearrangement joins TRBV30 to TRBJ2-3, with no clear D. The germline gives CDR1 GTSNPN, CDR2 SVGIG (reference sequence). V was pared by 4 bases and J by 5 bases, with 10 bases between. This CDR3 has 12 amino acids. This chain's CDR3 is CAWTPKGDTQYF. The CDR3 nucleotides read TGTGCCTGGACCCCCAAGGGAGATACGCAGTATTTT.

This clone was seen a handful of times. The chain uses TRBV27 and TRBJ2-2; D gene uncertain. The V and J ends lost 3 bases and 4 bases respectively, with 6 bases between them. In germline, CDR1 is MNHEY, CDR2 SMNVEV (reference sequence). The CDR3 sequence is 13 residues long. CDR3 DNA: TGTGCCAGCAGTTTTGACCCCACCGGGGAGCTGTTTTTT. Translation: CASSFDPTGELFF.

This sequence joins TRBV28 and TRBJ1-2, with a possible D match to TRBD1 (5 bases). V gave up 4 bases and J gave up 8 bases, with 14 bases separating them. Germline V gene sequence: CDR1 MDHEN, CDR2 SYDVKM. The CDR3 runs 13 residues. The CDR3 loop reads CASSSNRLGGYTF. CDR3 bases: TGTGCCAGCAGTTCTAACAGGCTAGGAGGCTACACCTTC.